These 7 T cell receptor beta chains were all obtained from the same sample, sequenced in a study of cytomegalovirus exposure and HLA in healthy donors. Primers for the PCR totalled 60 Vbeta and 13 Jbeta. TCRdb's table, derived via immunoSEQ multiplex PCR, lists solely in-frame clones and lacks some. The top ten hold approximately 2.5% of the sample, which has roughly 110,000 clones, roughly 87% seen once. Material for sequencing was PBMCs. These receptors all come from a man under 40 in good health and CMV-seropositive.

This clone was found a few times. The chain combines TRBV7-9 with TRBJ1-3; a weak D match, TRBD1 (6 bases). This CDR3 has 13 residues. In germline, CDR1 is SEHNR, CDR2 FQNEAQ (reference sequence). Trimming stripped 5 bases from V and 4 bases from J, with 9 bases between. CDR3 amino acids: CASSGTIGNTIYF. The CDR3 DNA reads TGTGCCAGCAGCGGGACAATCGGAAACACCATATATTTT.

This chain connects TRBV16 to TRBJ1-2; TRBD1 agrees at 7 bases. CDR1 and CDR2 (germline): KGHSY, FQNENV. Trimming took 4 bases from V and 6 from J; bases not matched to a gene: 11. This CDR3 contains 15 residues. CDR3 DNA sequence: TGTGCCAGCAGCCTAATACAGGGGAGTGAAAATGGCTACACCTTC. The encoded protein is CASSLIQGSENGYTF.

This chain connects TRBV6-1 to TRBJ2-3; 8 positions match TRBD2. The CDR3 loop spans 15 amino acids. The V segment lost 6 bases and the J segment 1 base; nucleotides outside the gene matches: 6. Germline V CDR1 and CDR2: MNHNS, SASEGT. The CDR3 here is CASRSLSGGTDTQYF. DNA of the CDR3: TGTGCCAGCAGGTCCCTTAGCGGGGGCACAGATACGCAGTATTTT.

The rearrangement links TRBV15 to TRBJ2-7; TRBD1 matches 9 bases. This CDR3 is 14 amino acids long. Trimming took 3 bases from V and 4 from J; bases not matched to a gene: 4. Germline assignment: CDR1 LNHNV and CDR2 YYDKDF (reference sequence). CDR3 DNA: TGTGCCACCAGCAGTGGGGACAGGGCATACGAGCAGTACTTC. Amino acids: CATSSGDRAYEQYF.

This clone was recorded a few times. V gene TRBV5-1 combines with J gene TRBJ2-3, with TRBD2 identical over 8 bases. The junction had 8 bases not matched to a gene; V was cut back by 6 bases and J by 2 bases. The CDR3 loop spans 15 amino acids. Germline CDR1 SGHRS, CDR2 YFSETQ. The CDR3 sequence is CASKERGGFTDTQYF. CDR3 bases: TGCGCCAGCAAGGAACGGGGGGGGTTCACAGATACGCAGTATTTT.

This chain joins TRBV5-1 and TRBJ2-2, with TRBD1 as a possible D gene (6 bases). CDR3 length: 15 residues. Germline V lookup: CDR1 SGHRS, CDR2 YFSETQ. V dropped 4 bases and J dropped 5 bases, with 15 bases sitting between them. The CDR3 bases are TGCGCCAGCAGCGGCAGGGGTGGTGGAACCGGGGAGCTGTTTTTT. It is translated as CASSGRGGGTGELFF.

In its sample, this clone was seen once. The chain links TRBV15 to TRBJ1-1, with 8 bases that match TRBD1. Germline trimming cut 1 base from V and 11 bases from J; bases unmatched to any gene: 9. Germline CDR1 reads LNHNV; CDR2 reads YYDKDF (reference sequence). This CDR3 has 14 amino acids. The CDR3 reads CATSRGNRGMMAFF. CDR3 nucleotide sequence: TGTGCCACCAGCAGAGGGAACAGGGGGATGATGGCTTTCTTT.